This T cell receptor beta chain was identified during a study of CD8 T cells in ankylosing spondylitis. Whole-study results and caveats: Prior work had noted some motif variants in reactive arthritis blood and synovial fluid. A TCR beta motif of roughly eight highly homologous variants seemed to mark ankylosing spondylitis blood.

The TCR beta libraries were generated through quantitative 5'-RACE incorporating molecular barcodes. TCRdb passed the 5' RACE reads through MiXCR, listing each CDR3 protein once. The sample has approximately 290,000 distinct CDR3 sequences; around 20% are singletons. Germline-derived CDR1 and CDR2 are DFQATT and SNEGSKA (reference sequence). CDR3 size: 15 residues. The V end was cut by 4 bases, the J end by 4 bases, with 17 bases between. This clonotype has only a few counts. Its specificity is unknown. This clonotype was obtained from a female donor with ankylosing spondylitis or in good health (not recorded which). Sample: blood, either unsorted or a sorted T cell fraction (not recorded which). The chain employs TRBV20-1 and TRBJ1-3; possibly TRBD1 for D (5 bases). CDR3 loop: CSATDTLLTGNTIYF. The CDR3 DNA is TGCAGTGCTACGGACACGCTCCTTACAGGAAACACCATATATTTT.